This TCR beta chain derives from a study of T-cell memory formation after mild COVID-19. Study-wide points: Clones that contracted clustered mainly in CM and EM if CD4+ and in EMRA if CD8+. The second-wave clones peaking on day 37 were not confirmed as SARS-CoV-2-specific.

Looked up from germline, CDR1 is SGHAT and CDR2 is FQNNGV. V gave up 1 base and J gave up 8 bases, with 6 bases separating them. The CDR3 runs 12 residues. The authors produced TCR alpha and TCR beta cDNA libraries with sample barcodes and UMIs by 5'RACE using constant-segment primers. TCRdb used MiXCR to reprocess the 5' RACE reads, holding one entry per CDR3 protein. The repertoire holds fewer than 60,000 distinct CDR3 sequences, with around a quarter as singletons. This clonotype was picked up many times. What it recognizes is unknown. This rearrangement joins TRBV11-2 to TRBJ2-1; D possibly corresponds to TRBD1 (5 bases). The origin of this receptor is a man aged 18 to 29 who had mild COVID-19 (a few samples of this study predate the infection). Cell type and time point are not known. Material: PBMCs or a T cell subset sorted from them (not recorded which). CDR3 sequence: CASSLGGDEQFF. CDR3 DNA sequence: TGTGCCAGCAGCTTAGGGGGCGATGAGCAGTTCTTC.